This TCR beta chain was retrieved from a study of sequential checkpoint blockade in melanoma. About the study: After both sequences, patients received maintenance nivolumab.

As for treatment: randomized to nivolumab then ipilimumab (arm A) or the reverse (arm B). Patients had received no earlier DNA-damaging chemotherapy. Sorted cells were live CD3+CD8+, lacking CD19 and CD56, from PBMCs. V was shortened by 6 bases and J by 0 bases, with 15 bases between the two germline ends. Germline V gene sequence: CDR1 MDHEN, CDR2 SYDVKM. The CDR3 covers 17 residues. Repertoires were generated with immunoSEQ multiplex PCR, while TCRdb's copy carries only in-frame clones and drops some. The profile shows under 20,000 clones, 77% of them singletons. The gene calls are TRBV28 and TRBJ1-6; D unresolved. This clonotype was sampled from a human donor with melanoma. The sequenced sample was CD8+ T cells sorted from blood (inferred from file names), obtained from a patient given nivolumab and ipilimumab in sequence. CDR3 nucleotide sequence: TGTGCCAGCAGAGACCCCGCCGGGAGCTCCTATAATTCACCCCTCCACTTT. This translates into CASRDPAGSSYNSPLHF.